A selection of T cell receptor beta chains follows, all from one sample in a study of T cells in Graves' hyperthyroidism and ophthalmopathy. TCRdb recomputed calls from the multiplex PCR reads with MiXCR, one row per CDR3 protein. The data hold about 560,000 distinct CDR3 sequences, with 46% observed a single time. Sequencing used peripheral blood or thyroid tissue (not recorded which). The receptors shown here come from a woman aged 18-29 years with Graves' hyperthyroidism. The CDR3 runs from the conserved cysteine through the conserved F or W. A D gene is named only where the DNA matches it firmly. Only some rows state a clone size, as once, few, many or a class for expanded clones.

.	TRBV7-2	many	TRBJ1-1	TGTGCCAGCAGCTTACGCCTGTGGGGTGACCATGAAGCTTTCTTT	CASSLRLWGDHEAFF
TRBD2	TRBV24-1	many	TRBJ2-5	TGTGCCACCGCGCCGGGACTAGCAACAGAGACCCAGTACTTC	CATAPGLATETQYF
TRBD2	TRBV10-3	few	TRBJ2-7	TGTGCCAGCGGAAAGACTAGCGGGAACTACGAGCAGTACTTC	CASGKTSGNYEQYF
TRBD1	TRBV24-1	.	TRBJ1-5	TGTGCCGCAGACGACAGGGTCTTCAATCAGCCCCAGCATTTT	CAADDRVFNQPQHF
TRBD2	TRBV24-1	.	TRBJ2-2	TGTGCCACCAGTGATAACCTAGCGGGAGCCAGGAACACCGGGGAGCTGTTTTTT	CATSDNLAGARNTGELFF
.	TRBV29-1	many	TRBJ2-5	TGCAGCGTTGCTAAAGAGACCCAGTACTTC	CSVAKETQYF
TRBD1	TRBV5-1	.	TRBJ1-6	TGCGCCAGCAGCTCCAGACAGGGGTTGGAGTCACCCCTCCACTTT	CASSSRQGLESPLHF
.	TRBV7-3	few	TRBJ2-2	TGTGCCAGCAGCTTAGACGGAAAAACCGGGGAGCTGTTTTTT	CASSLDGKTGELFF
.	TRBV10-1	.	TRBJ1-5	TGCGCCAGCAGCGGGGACCCATATAGCAATCAGCCCCAGCATTTT	CASSGDPYSNQPQHF
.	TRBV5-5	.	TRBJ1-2	TGTGCCAGCACCTGGGACTCTCCTGAGGATGGCTACACCTTC	CASTWDSPEDGYTF
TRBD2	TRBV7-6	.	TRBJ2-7	TGTGCCAGCAGACTAGCGGGCCGGAGCTCCTACGAGCAGTACTTC	CASRLAGRSSYEQYF
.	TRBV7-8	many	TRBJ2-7	TGTGCCAGCAGCTTATCAGGCAACGAGCAGTACTTC	CASSLSGNEQYF
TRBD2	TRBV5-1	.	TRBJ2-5	TGCGCCAGCAGCGGGACTAGCGGGAGGGTGAATGAGCAGTACTTC	CASSGTSGRVNEQYF
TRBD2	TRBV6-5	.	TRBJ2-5	TGTGCCAAAACGGGACTAGCGAAAGAGACCCAGTACTTC	CAKTGLAKETQYF
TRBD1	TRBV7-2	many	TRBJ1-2	TGTGCCAGCAGCCCTGGACAGGCCTATGGCTACACCTTC	CASSPGQAYGYTF
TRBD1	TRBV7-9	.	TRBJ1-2	TGTGCCAGCAGCACGACAGGGGGAATGAACTATGGCTACACCTTC	CASSTTGGMNYGYTF